These 9 T cell receptor beta chains were sequenced from one sample in a study of cytomegalovirus exposure and HLA in healthy donors. The PCR contained 60 Vbeta and 13 Jbeta primers. Data came from immunoSEQ multiplex PCR; TCRdb stores just in-frame clones and leaves some out. The sample consists of around 220,000 clones, around 80% of them appearing once. The sample was PBMCs. Receptor source: a girl between 2 and 10 years old in good health and CMV-seronegative.

The chain recombines TRBV6-5 with TRBJ2-5, with D tentatively TRBD1 (6 bases). V lost 6 bases and J lost 1, with 15 bases in between. The CDR3 extends over 15 amino acids. The germline V gene encodes CDR1 MNHEY and CDR2 SVGAGI. The CDR3 sequence: CASSARTDSQETQYF. In DNA, the CDR3 is TGTGCCAGCAGCGCGCGGACAGACTCCCAAGAGACCCAGTACTTC.

This sequence joins TRBV7-6 and TRBJ2-3; 7 positions match TRBD2. CDR1 is SGHVS and CDR2 is FNYEAQ in the germline V gene. The CDR3 is made up of 15 amino acids. V lost 2 bases to trimming and J lost 4 bases; unmatched junction nucleotides: 6. The CDR3 loop reads CASSLLAGDADTQYF. CDR3 DNA sequence: TGTGCCAGCAGCTTATTAGCGGGTGATGCAGATACGCAGTATTTT.

V is TRBV18 and J is TRBJ2-7; no firm D call. V was clipped by 1 base and J by 3 bases, with 7 bases between them. Germline V gene lookup returns CDR1 KGHSH and CDR2 LQKENI. This CDR3 comprises 13 residues. CDR3 region: CASSPLPDYEQYF. In DNA, the CDR3 is TGTGCCAGCTCACCACTTCCAGACTACGAGCAGTACTTC.

The chain couples TRBV14 to TRBJ2-1; tentatively, D is TRBD2 (6 bases). Trimming removed 2 bases from V and 6 bases from J, with 11 bases in between. CDR1 SGHDN and CDR2 FVKESK come from the germline V gene. The CDR3 has 14 amino acids. CDR3 nucleotide sequence: TGTGCCAGCAGCCAACAGGCGGGGCGCAATGAGCAGTTCTTC. Translation: CASSQQAGRNEQFF.

In DNA, the CDR3 is TGCGCCAGCAGGAGAGCCCCGGGACAGGGGACGAACGGGGAGCTGTTTTTT. This translates into CASRRAPGQGTNGELFF. This rearrangement joins TRBV5-1 to TRBJ2-2; TRBD1 agrees at 10 bases. V was pared by 5 bases and J by 7 bases, with 14 bases of the junction left unmatched. Germline loops: CDR1 SGHRS, CDR2 YFSETQ. The CDR3 covers 17 residues.

This rearrangement joins TRBV7-2 to TRBJ2-3; D uncertain. V was shortened by 3 bases and J by 2 bases, with 9 bases between the two germline ends. CDR3 length: 14 amino acids. Germline V lookup: CDR1 SGHTA, CDR2 FQGNSA. Here the CDR3 DNA reads TGTGCCAGCAGCTTGGTGCGGCACACAGATACGCAGTATTTT. Its protein is CASSLVRHTDTQYF.

This clone was picked up a small number of times. V and J are TRBV29-1 and TRBJ1-3; weak D call: TRBD1 (5 bases). The CDR3 extends over 14 amino acids. V dropped 3 bases and J dropped 3 bases, with 12 bases sitting between them. Germline CDR1 and CDR2: SQVTM and ANQGSEA. The DNA of the CDR3 is TGCAGCGTTGAGTCCGGCAGGGATGGAAACACCATATATTTT. This sequence encodes CSVESGRDGNTIYF.

The CDR3 sequence is CASSLMGQGRETQYF. The CDR3 nucleotides are TGCGCCAGCAGCTTGATGGGACAGGGGAGAGAGACCCAGTACTTC. This chain connects TRBV5-1 to TRBJ2-5; 10 nucleotides match TRBD1. J was trimmed by 4 bases and V by 1 base; bases with no gene match: 4. The CDR3 contains 15 residues. From germline, CDR1 is SGHRS and CDR2 YFSETQ.

The gene calls are TRBV30 and TRBJ1-1; D gene uncertain. The germline gives CDR1 GTSNPN, CDR2 SVGIG (reference sequence). The CDR3 consists of 13 residues. Deletions cut 2 bases from V and 5 bases from J, with 12 bases between. The DNA for the CDR3 is TGTGCCTGGAGTCCGAGTGAACGGACTGAAGCTTTCTTT. It is translated as CAWSPSERTEAFF.